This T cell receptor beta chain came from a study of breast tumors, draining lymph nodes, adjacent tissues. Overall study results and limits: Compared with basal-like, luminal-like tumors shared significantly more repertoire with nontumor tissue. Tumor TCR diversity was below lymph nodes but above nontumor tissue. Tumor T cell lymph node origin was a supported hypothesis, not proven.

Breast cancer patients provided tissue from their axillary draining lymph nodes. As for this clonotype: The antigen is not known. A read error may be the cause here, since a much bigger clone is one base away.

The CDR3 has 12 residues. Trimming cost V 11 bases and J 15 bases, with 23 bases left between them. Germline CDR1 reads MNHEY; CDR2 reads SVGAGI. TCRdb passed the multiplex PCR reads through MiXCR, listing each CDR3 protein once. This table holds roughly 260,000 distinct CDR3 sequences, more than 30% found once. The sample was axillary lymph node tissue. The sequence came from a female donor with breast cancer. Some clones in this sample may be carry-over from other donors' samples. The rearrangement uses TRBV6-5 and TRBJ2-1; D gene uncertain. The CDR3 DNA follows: TGTGCCCGCACCACCACGTCAGGACCTTGGTTCTTC. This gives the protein CARTTTSGPWFF.